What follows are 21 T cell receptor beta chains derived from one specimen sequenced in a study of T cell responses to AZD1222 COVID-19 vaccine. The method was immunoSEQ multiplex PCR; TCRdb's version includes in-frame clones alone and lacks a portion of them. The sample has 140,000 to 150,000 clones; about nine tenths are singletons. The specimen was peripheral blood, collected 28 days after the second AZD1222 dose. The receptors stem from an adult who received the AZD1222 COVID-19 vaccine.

CDR3 residues: CASSQDDFLDPGEQFF. The CDR3 DNA reads as TGTGCCAGCAGCCAAGATGACTTCTTGGATCCGGGTGAGCAGTTCTTC. The chain links TRBV3-1 (or the pseudogene TRBV3-2) to TRBJ2-1; no firm D call. Germline CDR1 LGHDT, CDR2 YNNKEL (reference sequence). This CDR3 comprises 16 residues. V was pared by 0 bases and J by 9 bases, with 18 bases between.

The CDR3 DNA follows: TGTGCCAGCAGTCCCGACCCCGAATTCAATCAGCCCCAGCATTTT. It is translated as CASSPDPEFNQPQHF. This chain connects TRBV6-5 to TRBJ1-5; no firm D call. CDR3 length: 15 amino acids. The germline gives CDR1 MNHEY, CDR2 SVGAGI. Trimming shortened V by 5 bases and J by 3 bases, and 14 bases separated the two germline ends.

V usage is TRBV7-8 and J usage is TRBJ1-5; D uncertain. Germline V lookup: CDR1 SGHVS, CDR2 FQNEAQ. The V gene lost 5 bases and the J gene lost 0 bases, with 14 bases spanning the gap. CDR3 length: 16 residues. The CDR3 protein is CASSPVRAVSNQPQHF. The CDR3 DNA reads TGTGCCAGCAGCCCCGTGAGGGCGGTTAGCAATCAGCCCCAGCATTTT.

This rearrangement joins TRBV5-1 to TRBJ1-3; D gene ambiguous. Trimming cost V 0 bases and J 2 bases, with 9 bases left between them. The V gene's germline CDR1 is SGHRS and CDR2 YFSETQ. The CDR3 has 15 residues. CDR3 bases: TGCGCCAGCAGCTTGGGAGTGGTCACTGGAAACACCATATATTTT. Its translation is CASSLGVVTGNTIYF.

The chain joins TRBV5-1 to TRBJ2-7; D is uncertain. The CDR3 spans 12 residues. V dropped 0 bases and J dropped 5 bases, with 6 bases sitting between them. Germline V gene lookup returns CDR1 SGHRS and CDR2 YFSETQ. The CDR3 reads CASSLAADEQYF. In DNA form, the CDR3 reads TGCGCCAGCAGCTTGGCGGCTGACGAGCAGTACTTC.

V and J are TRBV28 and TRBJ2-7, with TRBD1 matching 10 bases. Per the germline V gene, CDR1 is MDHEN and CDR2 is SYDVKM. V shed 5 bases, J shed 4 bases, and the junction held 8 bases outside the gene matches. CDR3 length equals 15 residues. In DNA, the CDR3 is TGTGCCAGCAGTCGGCCGGGACAGGGGATATACGAGCAGTACTTC. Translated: CASSRPGQGIYEQYF.

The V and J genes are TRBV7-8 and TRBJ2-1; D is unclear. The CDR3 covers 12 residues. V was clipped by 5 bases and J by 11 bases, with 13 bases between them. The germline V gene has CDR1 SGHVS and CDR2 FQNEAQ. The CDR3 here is CASSPETGKQFF. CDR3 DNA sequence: TGTGCCAGCAGCCCGGAAACGGGTAAGCAGTTCTTC.

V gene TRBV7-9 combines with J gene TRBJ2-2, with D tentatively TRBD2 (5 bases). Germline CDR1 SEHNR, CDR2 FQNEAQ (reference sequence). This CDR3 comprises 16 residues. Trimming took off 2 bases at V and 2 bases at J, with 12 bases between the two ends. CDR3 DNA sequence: TGTGCCAGCAGCTTAAGCGGCGGCGTAAACACCGGGGAGCTGTTTTTT. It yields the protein CASSLSGGVNTGELFF.

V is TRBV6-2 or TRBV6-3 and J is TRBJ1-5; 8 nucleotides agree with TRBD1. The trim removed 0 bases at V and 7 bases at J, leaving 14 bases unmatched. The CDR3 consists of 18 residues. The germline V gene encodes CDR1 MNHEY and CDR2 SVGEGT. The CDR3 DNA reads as TGTGCCAGCAGTTACTCCAGCCAGGGGGCAGGTGGAGGACAGCCCCAGCATTTT. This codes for CASSYSSQGAGGGQPQHF.

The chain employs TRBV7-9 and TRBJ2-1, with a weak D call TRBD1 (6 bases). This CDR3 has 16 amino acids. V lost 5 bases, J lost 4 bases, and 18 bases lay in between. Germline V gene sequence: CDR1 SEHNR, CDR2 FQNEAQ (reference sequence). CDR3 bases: TGTGCCAGCAGCCCTCGAGGGCAGGGGAAATACAATGAGCAGTTCTTC. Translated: CASSPRGQGKYNEQFF.

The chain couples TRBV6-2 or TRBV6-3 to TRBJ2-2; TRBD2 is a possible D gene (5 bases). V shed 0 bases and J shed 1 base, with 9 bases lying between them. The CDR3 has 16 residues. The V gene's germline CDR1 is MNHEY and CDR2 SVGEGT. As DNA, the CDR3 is TGTGCCAGCAGTTACTCGAACAGCGGGAACACCGGGGAGCTGTTTTTT. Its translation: CASSYSNSGNTGELFF.

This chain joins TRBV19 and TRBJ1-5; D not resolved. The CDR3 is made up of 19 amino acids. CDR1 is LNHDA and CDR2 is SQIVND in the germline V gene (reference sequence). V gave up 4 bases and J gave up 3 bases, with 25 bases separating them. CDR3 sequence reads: CASSTPLLGVEVDNQPQHF. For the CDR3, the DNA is TGTGCCAGTAGTACGCCCCTATTGGGAGTCGAGGTCGACAATCAGCCCCAGCATTTT.

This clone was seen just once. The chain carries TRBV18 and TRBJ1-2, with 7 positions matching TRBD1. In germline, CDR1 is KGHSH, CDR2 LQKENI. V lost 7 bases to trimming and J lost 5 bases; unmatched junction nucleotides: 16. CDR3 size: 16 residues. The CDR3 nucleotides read TGTGCCAGCTTGCGGGCTCCAGGACAGGACGAATATGGCTACACCTTC. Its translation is CASLRAPGQDEYGYTF. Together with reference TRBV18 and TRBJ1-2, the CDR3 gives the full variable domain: NAGVMQNPRHLVRRRGQEARLRCSPMKGHSHVYWYRQLPEEGLKFMVYLQKENIIDESGMPKERFSAEFPKEGPSILRIQQVVRGDSAAYFCASLRAPGQDEYGYTFGSGTRLTVV.

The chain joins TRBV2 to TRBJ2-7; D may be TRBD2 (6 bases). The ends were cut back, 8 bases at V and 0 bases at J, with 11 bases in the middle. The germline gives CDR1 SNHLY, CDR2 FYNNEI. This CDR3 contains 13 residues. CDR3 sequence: CASLGGNSYEQYF. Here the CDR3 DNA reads TGTGCCAGCTTGGGCGGGAACTCCTACGAGCAGTACTTC.

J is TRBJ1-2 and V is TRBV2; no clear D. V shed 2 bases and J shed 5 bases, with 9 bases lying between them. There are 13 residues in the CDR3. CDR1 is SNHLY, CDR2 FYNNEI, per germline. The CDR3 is CASSESQLYGYTF. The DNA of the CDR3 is TGTGCCAGCAGTGAAAGTCAGCTATATGGCTACACCTTC.

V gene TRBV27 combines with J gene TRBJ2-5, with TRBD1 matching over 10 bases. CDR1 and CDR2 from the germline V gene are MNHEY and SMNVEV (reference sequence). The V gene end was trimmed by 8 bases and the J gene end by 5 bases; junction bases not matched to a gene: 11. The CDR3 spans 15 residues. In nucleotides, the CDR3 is TGTGCCAGCCGACCCCGGGACAGGGGCTATGAGACCCAGTACTTC. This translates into CASRPRDRGYETQYF.

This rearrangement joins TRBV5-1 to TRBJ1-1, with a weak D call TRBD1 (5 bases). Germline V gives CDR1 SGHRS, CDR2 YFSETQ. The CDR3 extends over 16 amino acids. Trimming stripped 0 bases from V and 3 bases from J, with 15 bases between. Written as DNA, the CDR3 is TGCGCCAGCAGCTTGGCCGATGGGGCCGGATACACTGAAGCTTTCTTT. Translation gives CASSLADGAGYTEAFF.

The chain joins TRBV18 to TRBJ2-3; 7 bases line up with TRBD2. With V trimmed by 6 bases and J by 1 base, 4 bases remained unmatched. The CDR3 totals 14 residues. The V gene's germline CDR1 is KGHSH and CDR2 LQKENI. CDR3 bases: TGTGCCAGCTCTCCGGCGGGGGGCACAGATACGCAGTATTTT. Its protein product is CASSPAGGTDTQYF.

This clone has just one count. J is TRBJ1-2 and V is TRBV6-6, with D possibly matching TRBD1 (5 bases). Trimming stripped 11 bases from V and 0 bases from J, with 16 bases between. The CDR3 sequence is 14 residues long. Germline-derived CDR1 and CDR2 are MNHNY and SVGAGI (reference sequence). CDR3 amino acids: CAAYRDGANYGYTF. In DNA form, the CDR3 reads TGTGCCGCTTACCGGGACGGAGCTAACTATGGCTACACCTTC.

In nucleotides, the CDR3 is TGTGCCAGCAGCCCGGGCACGGTGGAGGAGCAGTACTTC. Its translation: CASSPGTVEEQYF. V and J are TRBV5-8 and TRBJ2-7; no definite D call. The germline gives CDR1 SGHTS, CDR2 YDEGEE. V shed 4 bases and J shed 7 bases, with 15 bases lying between them. The CDR3 sequence is 13 residues long.

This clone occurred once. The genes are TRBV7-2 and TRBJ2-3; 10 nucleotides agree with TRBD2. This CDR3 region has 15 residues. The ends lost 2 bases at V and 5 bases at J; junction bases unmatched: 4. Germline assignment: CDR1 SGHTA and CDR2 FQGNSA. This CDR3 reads CASSLLAGEGDTQYF. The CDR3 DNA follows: TGTGCCAGCAGCTTACTAGCGGGAGAGGGAGATACGCAGTATTTT. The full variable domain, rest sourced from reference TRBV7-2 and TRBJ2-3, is GAGVSQSPSNKVTEKGKDVELRCDPISGHTALYWYRQSLGQGLEFLIYFQGNSAPDKSGLPSDRFSAERTGGSVSTLTIQRTQQEDSAVYLCASSLLAGEGDTQYFGPGTRLTVL.